This T cell receptor beta chain stems from a study of beta chain features in type 1 diabetes. Remarks on this clone: As yet, its antigen is unknown.

The isolated RNA, all of it, was reverse transcribed, so expressed TCRB transcripts were what got sequenced. Profiled with immunoSEQ multiplex PCR; TCRdb holds only in-frame clones, not every one. Of 230,000 or so clones in the sample, more than 15% were seen once. This CDR3 is built from 13 residues. CDR1 is KGHSH, CDR2 LQKENI, per germline. Deletions cut 5 bases from V and 7 bases from J, with 14 bases between. Notes on the study in general: Type 1 diabetes patients had moderately but significantly shorter TCRB CDR3s in all four CD4+ subsets.

The receptor was isolated from a man under 40 with type 1 diabetes. The genes are TRBV18 and TRBJ1-1; D gene ambiguous. The source material was naive CD4+ T cells from blood. The CDR3 here is CASSREIGVEAFF. CDR3 nucleotide sequence: TGTGCCAGCTCAAGAGAAATCGGGGTTGAAGCTTTCTTT.